This T cell receptor (beta chain) emerged from a study of blood T cells in healthy people across ages. Study results and caveats: When set beside aged donors, long-lived donors presented more naive CD4+ cells and higher diversity. The recorded TCR beta diversity per million T cells decreased in a roughly linear manner with age.

Comments on this clonotype: Its antigen is unknown. With a much larger clone just one base away, this may be a read error.

The CDR3 consists of 14 residues. CDR1 and CDR2 from the germline V gene are SGHRS and YFSETQ. Together with a sample-barcoded 5' primer, a J-beta primer mix was included in a second PCR lasting about 7 to 11 cycles. Each cDNA molecule received a tag from a template-switch adaptor that had 12 random nucleotides. TCRdb independently ran MiXCR on the 5' RACE reads; one entry per CDR3 protein. The table includes some 1.5 million distinct CDR3 sequences, roughly 27% detected once. Sequencing was done on a sample of blood. The source of this sequence is a woman in her 30s in good health. The rearrangement uses TRBV5-1 and TRBJ2-7; maybe TRBD2 (6 bases). The CDR3 reads CVSSLASGVYEQYF. The CDR3 coding sequence is TGCGTCAGCAGCTTGGCGTCGGGAGTGTACGAGCAGTACTTC.